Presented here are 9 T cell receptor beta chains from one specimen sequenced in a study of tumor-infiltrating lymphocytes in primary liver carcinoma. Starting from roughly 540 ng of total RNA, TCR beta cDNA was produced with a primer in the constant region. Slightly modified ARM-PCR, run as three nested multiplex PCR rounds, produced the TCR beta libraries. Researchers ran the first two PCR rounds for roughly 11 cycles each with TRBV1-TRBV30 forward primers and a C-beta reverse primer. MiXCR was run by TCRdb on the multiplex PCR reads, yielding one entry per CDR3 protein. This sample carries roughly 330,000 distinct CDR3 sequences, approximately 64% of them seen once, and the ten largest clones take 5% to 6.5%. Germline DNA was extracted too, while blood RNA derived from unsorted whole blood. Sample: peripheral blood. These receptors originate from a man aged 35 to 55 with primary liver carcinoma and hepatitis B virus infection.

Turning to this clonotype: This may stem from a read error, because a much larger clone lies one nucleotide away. The CDR3 bases are TGCGCCAGCAGCCAAGACGCGGCGGGAGCCACAGTTACGCAGTATTTT. This codes for CASSQDAAGATVTQYF. The J gene is TRBJ2-3, the V gene TRBV4-3, with TRBD2 matching 7 bases. Per germline, CDR1 LGHNA and CDR2 YSLEER. The CDR3 length is 16 residues.

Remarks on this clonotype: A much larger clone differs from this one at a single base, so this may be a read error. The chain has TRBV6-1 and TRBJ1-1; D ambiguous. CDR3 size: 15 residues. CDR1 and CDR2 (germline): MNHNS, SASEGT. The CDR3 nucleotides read TGTGTCAGCCATACTCAAGCTTACCTGAACACTGAAGCTTTCTTT. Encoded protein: CVSHTQAYLNTEAFF.

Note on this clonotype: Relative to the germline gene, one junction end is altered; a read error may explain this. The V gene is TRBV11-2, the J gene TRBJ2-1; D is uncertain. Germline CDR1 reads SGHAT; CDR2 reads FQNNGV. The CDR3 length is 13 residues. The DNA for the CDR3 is TGTGCAAGCAGATTAGACCAGCTGAATGAGCAGTTCTTC. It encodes CASRLDQLNEQFF.

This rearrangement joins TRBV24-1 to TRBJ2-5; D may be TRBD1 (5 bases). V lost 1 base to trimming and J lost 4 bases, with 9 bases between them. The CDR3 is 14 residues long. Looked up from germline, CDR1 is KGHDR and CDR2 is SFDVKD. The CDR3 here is CATSDFQGPETQYF. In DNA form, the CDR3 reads TGTGCCACCAGTGATTTTCAGGGCCCAGAGACCCAGTACTTC.

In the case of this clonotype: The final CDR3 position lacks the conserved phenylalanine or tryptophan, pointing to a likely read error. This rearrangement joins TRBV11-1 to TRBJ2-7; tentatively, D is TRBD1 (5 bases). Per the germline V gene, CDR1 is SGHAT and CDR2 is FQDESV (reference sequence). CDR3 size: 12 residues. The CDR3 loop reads CANSSRAYEQYL. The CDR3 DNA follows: TGTGCCAACAGCTCCAGGGCCTACGAGCAGTACTTA.

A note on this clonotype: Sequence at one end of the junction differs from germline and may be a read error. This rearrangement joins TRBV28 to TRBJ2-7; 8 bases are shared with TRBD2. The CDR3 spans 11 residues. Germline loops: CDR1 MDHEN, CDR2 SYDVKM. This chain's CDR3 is CASGYNYEQYF. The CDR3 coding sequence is TGCGCTAGCGGGTACAACTACGAGCAGTACTTC.

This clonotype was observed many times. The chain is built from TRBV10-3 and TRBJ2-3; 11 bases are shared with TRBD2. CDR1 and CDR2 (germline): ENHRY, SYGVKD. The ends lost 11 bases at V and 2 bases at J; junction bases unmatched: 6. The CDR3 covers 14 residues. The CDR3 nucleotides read TGTGCCTCTGGGACTAGCGGCTCCACAGATACGCAGTATTTT. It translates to CASGTSGSTDTQYF.

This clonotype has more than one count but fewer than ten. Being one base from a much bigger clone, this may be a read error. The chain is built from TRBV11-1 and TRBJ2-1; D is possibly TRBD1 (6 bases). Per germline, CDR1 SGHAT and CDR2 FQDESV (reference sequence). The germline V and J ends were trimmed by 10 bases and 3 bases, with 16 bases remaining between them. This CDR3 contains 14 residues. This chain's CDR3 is CATMVDRIYNEQFF. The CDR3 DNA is TGTGCCACTATGGTCGACAGGATCTACAATGAGCAGTTCTTC.

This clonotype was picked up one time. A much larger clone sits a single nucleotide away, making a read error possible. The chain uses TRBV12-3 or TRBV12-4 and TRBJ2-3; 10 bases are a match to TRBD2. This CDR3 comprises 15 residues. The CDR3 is CTSSWTSGFTDTQYF. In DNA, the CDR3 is TGTACCAGCAGTTGGACTAGCGGATTCACAGATACGCAGTATTTT.